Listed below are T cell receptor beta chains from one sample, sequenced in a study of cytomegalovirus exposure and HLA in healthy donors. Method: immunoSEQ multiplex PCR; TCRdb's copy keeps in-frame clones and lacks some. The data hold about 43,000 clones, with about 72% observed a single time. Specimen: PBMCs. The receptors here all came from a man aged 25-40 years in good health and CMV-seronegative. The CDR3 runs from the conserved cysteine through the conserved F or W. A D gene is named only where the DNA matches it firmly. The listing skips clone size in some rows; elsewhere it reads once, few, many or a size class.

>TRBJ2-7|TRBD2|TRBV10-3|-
CAISDGLAGYEQYF
TGTGCCATCAGTGATGGACTAGCGGGCTACGAGCAGTACTTC
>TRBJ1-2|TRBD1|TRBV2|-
CASSGAGGIYGYTF
TGTGCCAGCAGTGGGGCAGGGGGGATCTATGGCTACACCTTC
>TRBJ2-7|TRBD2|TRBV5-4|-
CASSHRTSGAYEQYF
TGTGCCAGCAGCCATCGGACTAGCGGCGCCTACGAGCAGTACTTC
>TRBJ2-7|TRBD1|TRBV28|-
CASSQGQGIGYEQYF
TGTGCCAGCAGTCAAGGACAGGGTATTGGCTACGAGCAGTACTTC
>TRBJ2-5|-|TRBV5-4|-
CASSRGTDQETQYF
TGTGCCAGCAGCCGCGGGACAGATCAAGAGACCCAGTACTTC
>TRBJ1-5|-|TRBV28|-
CASSLSSGNNQPQHF
TGTGCCAGCAGTTTAAGTTCAGGGAATAATCAGCCCCAGCATTTT
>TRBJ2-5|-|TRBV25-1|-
CASSEFRAQETQYF
TGTGCCAGCAGTGAATTCAGGGCCCAAGAGACCCAGTACTTC
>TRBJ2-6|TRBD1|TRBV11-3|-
CASSPGTGPGANVLTF
TGTGCCAGCAGCCCCGGGACAGGCCCTGGGGCCAACGTCCTGACTTTC
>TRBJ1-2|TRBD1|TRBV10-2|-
CASSGTGGGYGYTF
TGCGCCAGCAGTGGGACAGGCGGCGGCTATGGCTACACCTTC
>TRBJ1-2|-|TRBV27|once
CASSLSRGPNYGYTF
TGTGCCAGCAGTTTATCGAGAGGTCCTAACTATGGCTACACCTTC
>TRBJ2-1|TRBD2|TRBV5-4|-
CASSLAGGLYNEQFF
TGTGCCAGCAGCTTAGCGGGAGGGCTCTACAATGAGCAGTTCTTC
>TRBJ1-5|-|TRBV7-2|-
CASSRDELQPQHF
TGTGCCAGCAGCCGCGATGAGCTCCAGCCCCAGCATTTT
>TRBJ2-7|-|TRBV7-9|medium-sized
CASSQEAYEQYF
TGTGCCAGCAGCCAGGAGGCCTACGAGCAGTACTTC
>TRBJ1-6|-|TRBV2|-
CASALVGKRDSPLHF
TGTGCCAGCGCCTTGGTGGGGAAGAGGGATTCACCCCTCCACTTT
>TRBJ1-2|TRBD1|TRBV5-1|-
CASKPTGGSLAFGYGYTF
TGCGCCAGCAAGCCGACAGGGGGCTCGCTCGCGTTCGGGTATGGCTACACCTTC
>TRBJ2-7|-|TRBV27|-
CASSLFGGLTYEQYF
TGTGCCAGCAGTTTATTTGGGGGGTTAACCTACGAGCAGTACTTC
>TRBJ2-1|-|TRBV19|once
CASSMVFLVREQFF
TGTGCCAGTAGTATGGTTTTCCTAGTGCGTGAGCAGTTCTTC
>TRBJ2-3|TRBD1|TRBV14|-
CASSQEGDSHTDTQYF
TGTGCCAGCAGCCAAGAAGGGGACAGCCACACAGATACGCAGTATTTT
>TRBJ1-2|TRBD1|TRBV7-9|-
CASSFGAGGDYGYTF
TGTGCCAGCAGCTTCGGGGCAGGGGGCGACTATGGCTACACCTTC
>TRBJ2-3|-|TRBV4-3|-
CASSQDLGLPGDTQYF
TGCGCCAGCAGCCAAGACCTGGGGCTCCCGGGAGATACGCAGTATTTT
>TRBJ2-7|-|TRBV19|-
CASSHEQGTYEQYF
TGTGCCAGTAGTCATGAACAGGGAACCTACGAGCAGTACTTC
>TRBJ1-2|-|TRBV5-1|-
CASSGTIGGNYGYTF
TGCGCCAGCAGCGGGACTATAGGGGGTAACTATGGCTACACCTTC
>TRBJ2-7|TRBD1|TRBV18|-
CASSQKQGANGEQYF
TGTGCCAGCTCACAAAAACAGGGGGCGAACGGCGAGCAGTACTTC
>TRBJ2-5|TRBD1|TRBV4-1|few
CASSQTGLAETQYF
TGCGCCAGCAGCCAGACAGGGCTGGCGGAGACCCAGTACTTC
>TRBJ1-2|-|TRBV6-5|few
CASSYSLRDGYTF
TGTGCCAGCAGTTACTCTCTGAGAGATGGCTACACCTTC
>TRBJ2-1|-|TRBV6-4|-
CASATFSGTNYNEQFF
TGTGCCAGTGCGACATTTAGCGGAACGAACTACAATGAGCAGTTCTTC
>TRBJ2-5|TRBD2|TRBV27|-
CASSLGLAGGTRETQYF
TGTGCCAGCAGTTTAGGGCTAGCGGGAGGGACGAGAGAGACCCAGTACTTC
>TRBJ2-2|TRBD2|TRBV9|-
CASSVESAGSTGELFF
TGTGCCAGCAGCGTAGAATCAGCGGGGAGCACCGGGGAGCTGTTTTTT
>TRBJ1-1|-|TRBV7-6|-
CASSLSRQNTEAFF
TGTGCCAGCAGCTTATCGAGACAGAACACTGAAGCTTTCTTT
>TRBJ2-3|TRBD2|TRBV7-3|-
CASSLTLAEEEYTQYF
TGTGCCAGCAGCTTAACACTAGCGGAGGAAGAGTATACGCAGTATTTT
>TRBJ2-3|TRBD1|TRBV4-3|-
CASSQVRDRSGTDTQYF
TGCGCCAGCAGCCAAGTGAGGGACAGGTCGGGTACAGATACGCAGTATTTT
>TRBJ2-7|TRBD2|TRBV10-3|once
CAISSTGGPNPYEQYF
TGTGCCATCTCATCTACGGGAGGGCCCAACCCCTACGAGCAGTACTTC
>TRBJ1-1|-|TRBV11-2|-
CASSQTMREKVNTEAFF
TGTGCCAGCAGCCAAACTATGCGGGAAAAGGTGAACACTGAAGCTTTCTTT
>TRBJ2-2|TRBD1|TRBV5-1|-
CASSSPGTGVTGELFF
TGCGCCAGCAGCTCGCCCGGGACAGGGGTCACCGGGGAGCTGTTTTTT
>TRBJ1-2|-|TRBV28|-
CASHSTSMGADYYGYTF
TGTGCCAGCCACTCCACCTCAATGGGAGCCGACTACTATGGCTACACCTTC
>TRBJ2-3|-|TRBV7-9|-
CSSSLSRDTQYF
TGTTCCAGCAGCTTATCGAGAGATACGCAGTATTTT
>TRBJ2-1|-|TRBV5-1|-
CASTGGGPMNEQFF
TGCGCCAGCACTGGGGGGGGCCCTATGAATGAGCAGTTCTTC
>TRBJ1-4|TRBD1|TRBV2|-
CASSPLTGANEKLFF
TGTGCCAGCAGCCCCCTGACAGGGGCTAATGAAAAACTGTTTTTT
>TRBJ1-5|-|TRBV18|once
CASSPLNAGNGNQPQHF
TGTGCCAGCTCACCATTAAATGCGGGTAACGGCAATCAGCCCCAGCATTTT
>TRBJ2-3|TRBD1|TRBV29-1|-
CSGSTGAGDTQYF
TGCAGCGGCAGTACAGGGGCAGGAGATACGCAGTATTTT
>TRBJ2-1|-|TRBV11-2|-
CASSLWQGIVEQFF
TGTGCCAGCAGCCTTTGGCAGGGGATAGTCGAGCAGTTCTTC
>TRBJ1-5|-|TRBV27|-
CASSSDTNQPQHF
TGTGCCAGCAGCTCTGACACCAATCAGCCCCAGCATTTT
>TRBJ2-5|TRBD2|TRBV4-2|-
CASSQGGSGRTQETQYF
TGTGCCAGCAGCCAAGGGGGTAGCGGGAGGACCCAAGAGACCCAGTACTTC
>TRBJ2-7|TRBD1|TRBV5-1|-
CASSLAQGAVYEQYF
TGCGCCAGCAGCTTGGCCCAGGGGGCAGTCTACGAGCAGTACTTC
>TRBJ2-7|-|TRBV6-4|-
CASSDSNGRDSYEQYF
TGTGCCAGCAGTGACTCGAACGGCAGGGACTCCTACGAGCAGTACTTC
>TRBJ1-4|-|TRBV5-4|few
CASSFQGRGEKLFF
TGTGCCAGCAGCTTCCAGGGAAGAGGAGAAAAACTGTTTTTT
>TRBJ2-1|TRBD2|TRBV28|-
CASSSPGLAGVCEQFF
TGTGCCAGCAGTTCACCGGGACTAGCGGGAGTCTGCGAGCAGTTCTTC
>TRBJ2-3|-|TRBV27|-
CASSLGTLDTQYF
TGTGCCAGCAGTTTGGGCACTCTCGATACGCAGTATTTT
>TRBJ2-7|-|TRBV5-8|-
CASSLQGGDEQYF
TGTGCCAGCAGCTTGCAGGGTGGGGACGAGCAGTACTTC
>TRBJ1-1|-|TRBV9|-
CASSPWGGPWSTEAFF
TGTGCCAGCAGCCCTTGGGGAGGCCCTTGGTCCACTGAAGCTTTCTTT
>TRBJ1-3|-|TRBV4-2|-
CASSQGPQGGGNTIYF
TGTGCCAGCAGCCAAGGGCCGCAGGGTGGGGGAAACACCATATATTTT
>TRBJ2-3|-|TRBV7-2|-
CASSLGLQPSTDTQYF
TGTGCCAGCAGCTTAGGACTTCAGCCTAGCACAGATACGCAGTATTTT
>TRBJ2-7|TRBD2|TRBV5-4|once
CASRLGLAGFYEQYF
TGTGCCAGCAGATTAGGGCTAGCGGGGTTCTACGAGCAGTACTTC
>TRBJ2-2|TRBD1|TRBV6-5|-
CASSPQGGTGELFF
TGTGCCAGCAGTCCACAGGGGGGCACCGGGGAGCTGTTTTTT
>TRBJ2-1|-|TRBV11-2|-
CASSLIARSHNEQFF
TGTGCCAGCAGCTTAATAGCGAGGTCCCACAATGAGCAGTTCTTC
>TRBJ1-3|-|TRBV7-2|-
CASSPSPTQATIYF
TGTGCCAGCAGCCCCTCCCCCACACAGGCTACCATATATTTT
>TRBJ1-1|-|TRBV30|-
CAWNPPGSGAFF
TGTGCCTGGAACCCCCCCGGATCGGGAGCTTTCTTT